This T cell receptor beta chain was captured in a study of cytomegalovirus exposure and HLA in healthy donors. Trimming stripped 2 bases from V and 0 bases from J, with 14 bases between. The CDR3 consists of 17 residues. CDR1 is LGHNA, CDR2 YNFKEQ, per germline. PCR primers comprised 60 Vbeta and 13 Jbeta primers. Some clones are missing from TCRdb's copy, which holds only in-frame ones; the method was immunoSEQ multiplex PCR. Of 90,000 to 110,000 clones listed, roughly 71% were seen once; the top ten hold under 6.5%. General study results and limits: The study found most TCR sequences rare, yet found some public TCRs in many donors. In a later analysis, at a false discovery rate of 0.05, approximately 16,000 TCR beta sequences matched HLA alleles. Judged likely to be a sequencing artifact was a cluster of highly shared sequence variants. Cytomegalovirus association was listed for around 170 TCR beta chains.

A remark on this clone: The antigen remains unidentified.

The rearrangement joins TRBV4-2 to TRBJ2-1; possibly TRBD2 for D (5 bases). Sample: PBMCs. The TCR sequence derives from a woman aged 70-85 years in good health and CMV-seropositive. DNA of the CDR3: TGTGCCAGCAGCCAATCTCCACGGGGTAGCTCCTACAATGAGCAGTTCTTC. It yields the protein CASSQSPRGSSYNEQFF.